The rows below give T cell receptor beta chains drawn from one sample of a study of blood T cell repertoires in COVID-19. Clones were read by immunoSEQ multiplex PCR, and TCRdb kept only the in-frame ones, dropping some. This table has some 200,000 clones, 75% to 85% appearing once. The sequencing sample was made of peripheral blood. These receptors were obtained from an older woman with COVID-19, enrolled during active disease. CDR3s include the opening cysteine and the closing phenylalanine or tryptophan. Each record gives: CDR3 protein, CDR3 DNA, V gene, CDR3 length, clone size, J gene, D gene. A D gene is named only where the DNA matches it firmly. Rows may omit the clone size; those that give it use once, few, many or a size class.

CASSRTGANFGGQYF | TGTGCCAGCAGTCGAACAGGGGCAAACTTCGGCGGGCAGTACTTC | TRBV28 | 15 | - | TRBJ2-7 | TRBD1
CASSYAGTAGSQPQHF | TGTGCCAGCAGCTACGCCGGGACAGCCGGAAGTCAGCCCCAGCATTTT | TRBV28 | 16 | - | TRBJ1-5 | TRBD1
CASSPLGSGSTDTQYF | TGTGCCAGCAGCCCGCTAGGGAGCGGGAGTACAGATACGCAGTATTTT | TRBV6-2/TRBV6-3 | 16 | once | TRBJ2-3 | TRBD2
CASSQDRSSGRSGELFF | TGTGCCAGCAGCCAAGATAGGTCTAGCGGGAGGTCCGGGGAGCTGTTTTTT | TRBV14 | 17 | few | TRBJ2-2 | TRBD2
CASSPGPGGGTGGGGANVLTF | TGCGCCAGCAGCCCCGGCCCCGGCGGGGGGACAGGGGGCGGTGGGGCCAACGTCCTGACTTTC | TRBV4-3 | 21 | - | TRBJ2-6 | TRBD1
CASSFRQGASGYTF | TGTGCCAGCAGTTTTAGGCAGGGGGCCTCTGGCTACACCTTC | TRBV7-2 | 14 | - | TRBJ1-2 | TRBD1
CASSNLGQGIAKNIQYF | TGTGCCAGTAGTAATCTTGGACAGGGGATAGCCAAAAACATTCAGTACTTC | TRBV19 | 17 | - | TRBJ2-4 | TRBD1
CASSTTGASNQPQHF | TGTGCCAGTAGTACCACAGGAGCTAGCAATCAGCCCCAGCATTTT | TRBV19 | 15 | - | TRBJ1-5 | -
CASSSSRTGYGYTF | TGTGCCAGCAGCTCCTCCCGGACAGGGTATGGCTACACCTTC | TRBV7-8 | 14 | - | TRBJ1-2 | TRBD1
CATSRAGSADGNTIYF | TGTGCCACCAGCAGAGCCGGCTCGGCGGATGGAAACACCATATATTTT | TRBV15 | 16 | - | TRBJ1-3 | -
CASSTGQGLREQYF | TGCGCCAGCAGCACCGGCCAGGGGTTGAGGGAGCAGTACTTC | TRBV5-1 | 14 | - | TRBJ2-7 | -
CASSPDRVIYGYTF | TGTGCCAGCAGCCCGGACAGGGTAATCTATGGCTACACCTTC | TRBV28 | 14 | - | TRBJ1-2 | TRBD1
CASSSRASVNQYF | TGTGCCAGCAGCTCCAGGGCCTCGGTTAATCAGTACTTC | TRBV5-6 | 13 | once | TRBJ2-4 | -
CAWALGRASSYNEQFF | TGTGCCTGGGCCTTAGGGCGGGCGAGCTCCTACAATGAGCAGTTCTTC | TRBV30 | 16 | few | TRBJ2-1 | -
CATSDPRRGSGELFF | TGTGCCACCAGTGACCCAAGGAGGGGATCCGGGGAGCTGTTTTTT | TRBV24-1 | 15 | - | TRBJ2-2 | -
CASKSPGTGELFF | TGTGCCAGTAAGAGCCCGGGGACCGGGGAGCTGTTTTTT | TRBV19 | 13 | - | TRBJ2-2 | -
CATSVGRGGYTF | TGTGCCACCAGTGTCGGACGGGGGGGCTACACCTTC | TRBV24-1 | 12 | - | TRBJ1-2 | -
CATSDLTGNGYTF | TGTGCCACCAGTGATTTGACAGGGAATGGCTACACCTTC | TRBV24-1 | 13 | - | TRBJ1-2 | -
CASSYQNRAEAFF | TGTGCCAGCAGTTACCAAAACAGGGCTGAAGCTTTCTTT | TRBV6-2/TRBV6-3 | 13 | many | TRBJ1-1 | -
CASSSGLAYEQFF | TGTGCCAGCAGCTCAGGACTAGCTTATGAGCAGTTCTTC | TRBV11-3 | 13 | - | TRBJ2-1 | TRBD2
CASSTRDRGNNEQFF | TGTGCCAGCAGCACCCGGGACAGGGGAAACAATGAGCAGTTCTTC | TRBV7-2 | 15 | - | TRBJ2-1 | TRBD1
CASSINGRELDEQFF | TGTGCCAGTAGTATTAACGGGAGGGAATTGGATGAGCAGTTCTTC | TRBV19 | 15 | once | TRBJ2-1 | TRBD2
CASSLAGLEAFF | TGTGCCAGCAGTTTGGCAGGACTAGAAGCTTTCTTT | TRBV28 | 12 | - | TRBJ1-1 | -
CASSPDRNSYGYTF | TGTGCCAGCTCTCCTGACAGGAACTCCTATGGCTACACCTTC | TRBV18 | 14 | - | TRBJ1-2 | -
CASSSSGTGAYEKLFF | TGTGCCAGCAGTTCGTCCGGGACAGGGGCGTACGAAAAACTGTTTTTT | TRBV6-5 | 16 | - | TRBJ1-4 | TRBD1
CAPGEGRGNYGYTF | TGTGCCCCTGGTGAGGGCAGGGGCAACTATGGCTACACCTTC | TRBV11-2 | 14 | - | TRBJ1-2 | -
CASSSRTSGGYNEQFF | TGTGCCAGCAGTTCTAGGACTAGCGGGGGTTACAATGAGCAGTTCTTC | TRBV2 | 16 | - | TRBJ2-1 | TRBD2
CASSQSSGTSGTDTQYF | TGCGCCAGCAGCCAATCCTCCGGGACTAGCGGCACAGATACGCAGTATTTT | TRBV4-3 | 17 | - | TRBJ2-3 | TRBD2
CSVEDRLAGSYNEQFF | TGCAGCGTTGAAGATAGGCTAGCGGGCTCCTACAATGAGCAGTTCTTC | TRBV29-1 | 16 | once | TRBJ2-1 | TRBD2
CASSLHRGGSYGYTF | TGTGCCAGCAGTCTCCACCGGGGGGGGTCCTATGGCTACACCTTC | TRBV28 | 15 | - | TRBJ1-2 | -
CASSRTDSYEQYF | TGTGCCAGCTCACGGACGGACAGCTACGAGCAGTACTTC | TRBV18 | 13 | few | TRBJ2-7 | -
CASSPRQGAQPSSYNEQFF | TGTGCCAGCAGTCCCCGACAGGGGGCTCAACCTAGCTCCTACAATGAGCAGTTCTTC | TRBV28 | 19 | - | TRBJ2-1 | TRBD1
CATSRRGQGNYGYTF | TGTGCCACCAGCAGACGCGGACAGGGTAACTATGGCTACACCTTC | TRBV15 | 15 | - | TRBJ1-2 | TRBD1
CASSETRSPGTEAFF | TGCGCCAGCAGCGAAACCCGCAGCCCGGGCACTGAAGCTTTCTTT | TRBV10-1 | 15 | - | TRBJ1-1 | -
CASSLQGARGYTF | TGTGCCAGCAGTCTACAGGGGGCGCGTGGCTACACCTTC | TRBV28 | 13 | - | TRBJ1-2 | TRBD1
CASSARFRDSRSPLHF | TGTGCCAGTAGTGCGAGGTTCCGGGACAGTAGATCACCCCTCCACTTT | TRBV19 | 16 | once | TRBJ1-6 | TRBD1
CASSEYSSVAYEQYF | TGTGCCAGCAGTGAATACTCTAGCGTTGCCTACGAGCAGTACTTC | TRBV6-1 | 15 | - | TRBJ2-7 | -
CASSLDTSGSYNEQFF | TGTGCCAGCAGCTTAGACACTTCAGGTTCCTACAATGAGCAGTTCTTC | TRBV7-2 | 16 | - | TRBJ2-1 | -